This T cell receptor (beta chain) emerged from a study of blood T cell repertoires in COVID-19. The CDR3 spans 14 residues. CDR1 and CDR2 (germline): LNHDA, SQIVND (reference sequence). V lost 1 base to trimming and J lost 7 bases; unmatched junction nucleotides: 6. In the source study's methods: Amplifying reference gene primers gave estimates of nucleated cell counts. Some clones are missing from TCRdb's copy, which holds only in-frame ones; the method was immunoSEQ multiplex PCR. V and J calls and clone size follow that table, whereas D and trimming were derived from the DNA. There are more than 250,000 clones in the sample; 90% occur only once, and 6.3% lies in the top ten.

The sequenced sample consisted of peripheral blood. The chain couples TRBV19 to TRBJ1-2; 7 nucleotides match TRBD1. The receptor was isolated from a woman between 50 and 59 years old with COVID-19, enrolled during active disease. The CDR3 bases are TGTGCCAGTAGTATAGTAAACAGGGGCGGTGGCTACACCTTC. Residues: CASSIVNRGGGYTF.